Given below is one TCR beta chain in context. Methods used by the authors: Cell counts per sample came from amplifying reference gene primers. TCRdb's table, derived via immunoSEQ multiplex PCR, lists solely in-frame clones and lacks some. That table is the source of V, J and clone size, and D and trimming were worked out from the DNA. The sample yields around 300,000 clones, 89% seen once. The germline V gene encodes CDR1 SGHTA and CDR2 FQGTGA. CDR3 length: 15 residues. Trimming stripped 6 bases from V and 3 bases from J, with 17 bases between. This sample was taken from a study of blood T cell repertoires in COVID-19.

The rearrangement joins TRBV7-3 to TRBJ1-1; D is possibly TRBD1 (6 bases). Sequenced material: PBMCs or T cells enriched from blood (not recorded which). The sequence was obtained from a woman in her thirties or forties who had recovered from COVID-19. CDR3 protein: CASRPGGEGDTEAFF. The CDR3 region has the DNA TGTGCCAGCAGGCCGGGCGGGGAGGGGGACACTGAAGCTTTCTTT.